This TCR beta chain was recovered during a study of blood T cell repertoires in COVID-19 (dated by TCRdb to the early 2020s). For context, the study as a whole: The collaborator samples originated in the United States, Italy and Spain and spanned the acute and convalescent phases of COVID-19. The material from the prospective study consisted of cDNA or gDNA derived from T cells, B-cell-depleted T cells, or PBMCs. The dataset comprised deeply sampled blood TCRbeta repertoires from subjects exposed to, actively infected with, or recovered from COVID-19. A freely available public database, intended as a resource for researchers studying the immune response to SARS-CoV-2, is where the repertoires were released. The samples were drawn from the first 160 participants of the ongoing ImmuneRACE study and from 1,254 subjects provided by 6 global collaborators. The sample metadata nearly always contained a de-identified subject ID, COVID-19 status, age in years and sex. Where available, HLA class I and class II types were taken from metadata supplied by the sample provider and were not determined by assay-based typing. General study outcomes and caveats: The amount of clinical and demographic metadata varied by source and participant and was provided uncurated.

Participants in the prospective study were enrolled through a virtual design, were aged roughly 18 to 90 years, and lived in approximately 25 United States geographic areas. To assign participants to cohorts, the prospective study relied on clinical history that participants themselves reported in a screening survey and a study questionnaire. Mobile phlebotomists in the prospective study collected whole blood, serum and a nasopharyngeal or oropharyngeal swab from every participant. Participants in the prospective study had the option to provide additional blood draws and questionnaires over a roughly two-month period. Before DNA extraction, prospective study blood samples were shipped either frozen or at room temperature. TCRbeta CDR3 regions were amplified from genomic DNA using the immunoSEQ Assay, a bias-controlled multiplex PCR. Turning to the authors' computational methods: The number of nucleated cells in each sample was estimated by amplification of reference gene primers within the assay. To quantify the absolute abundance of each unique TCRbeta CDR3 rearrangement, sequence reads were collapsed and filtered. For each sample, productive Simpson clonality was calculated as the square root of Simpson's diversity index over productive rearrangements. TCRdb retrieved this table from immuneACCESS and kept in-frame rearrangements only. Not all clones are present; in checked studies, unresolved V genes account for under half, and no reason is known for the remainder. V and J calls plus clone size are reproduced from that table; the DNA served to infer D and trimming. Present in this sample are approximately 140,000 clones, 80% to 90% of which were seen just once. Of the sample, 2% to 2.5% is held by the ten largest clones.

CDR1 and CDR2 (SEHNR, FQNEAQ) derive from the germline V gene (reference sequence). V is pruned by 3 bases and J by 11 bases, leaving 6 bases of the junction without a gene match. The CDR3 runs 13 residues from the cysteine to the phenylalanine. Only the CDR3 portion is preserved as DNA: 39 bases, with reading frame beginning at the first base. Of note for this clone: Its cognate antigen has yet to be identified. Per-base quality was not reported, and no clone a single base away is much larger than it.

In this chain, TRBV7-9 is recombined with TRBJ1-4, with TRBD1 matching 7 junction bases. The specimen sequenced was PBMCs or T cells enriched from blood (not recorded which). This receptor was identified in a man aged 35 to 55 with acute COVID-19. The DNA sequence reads TGTGCCAGCAGCTTTCAGGGGGAAGGGAAACTGTTTTTT. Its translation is CASSFQGEGKLFF.